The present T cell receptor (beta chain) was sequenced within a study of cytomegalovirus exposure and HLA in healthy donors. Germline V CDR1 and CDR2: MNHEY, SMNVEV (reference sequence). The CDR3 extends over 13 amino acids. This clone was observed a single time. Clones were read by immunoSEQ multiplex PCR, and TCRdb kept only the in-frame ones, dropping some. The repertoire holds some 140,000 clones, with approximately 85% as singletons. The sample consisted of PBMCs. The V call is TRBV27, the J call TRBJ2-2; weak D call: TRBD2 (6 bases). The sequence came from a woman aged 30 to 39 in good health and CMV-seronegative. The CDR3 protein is CAAGSPRTGELFF. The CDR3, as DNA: TGTGCGGCGGGGTCCCCGAGGACCGGGGAGCTGTTTTTT.